Listed here is a single T cell receptor (beta chain). This entry comes from a study of blood T cell repertoires in COVID-19. Study-wide context: From T cells, B-cell-depleted T cells, or PBMCs came the material, which was cDNA or gDNA.

Per the germline V gene, CDR1 is SGHNT and CDR2 is YENEEA. The CDR3 contains 16 residues. Deletions cut 3 bases from V and 4 bases from J, with 19 bases between. Clones were sequenced by immunoSEQ multiplex PCR, and TCRdb holds only the in-frame ones, with some missing. Among about 120,000 clones listed, roughly three quarters were seen once. The sample comprised peripheral blood. The chain links TRBV11-3 to TRBJ2-7, with a weak D call TRBD1 (6 bases). The sequence was collected from a human donor in a cohort sampled during active COVID-19. CDR3 DNA sequence: TGTGCCAGCAGCTTGCTGCCCGGGACATCGACGTACGAGCAGTACTTC. It yields the protein CASSLLPGTSTYEQYF.